The source of this T cell receptor (beta chain) is a study of shared clonotypes between healthy human individuals. Sequenced by immunoSEQ multiplex PCR; TCRdb stores in-frame clones only, minus some. The top ten hold about 1.7% of the sample, which has roughly 2,000,000 clones, roughly 95% seen once. The naive CD8 fraction comprised CD45RO-negative cells positively selected for CCR7 and excluded terminally differentiated effector memory CD45RA+ cells. Trimming took off 5 bases at V and 2 bases at J, with 12 bases between the two ends. The CDR3 extends over 14 amino acids. Looked up from germline, CDR1 is SEHNR and CDR2 is FQNEAQ (reference sequence). Remarks on this clone: Its specificity is not known.

Study results and caveats: It was anticipated that sequencing depth would influence how many clonotypes donors shared.

Specimen: naive CD8+ T cells from PBMCs. This TCR came from a man younger than 30 in good health. Some clones in this sample may be carry-over from other donors' samples. The chain is built from TRBV7-9 and TRBJ2-5; no clear D gene. The CDR3 loop is CASSPVAVQETQYF. The CDR3 DNA is TGTGCCAGCAGCCCCGTCGCTGTGCAAGAGACCCAGTACTTC.